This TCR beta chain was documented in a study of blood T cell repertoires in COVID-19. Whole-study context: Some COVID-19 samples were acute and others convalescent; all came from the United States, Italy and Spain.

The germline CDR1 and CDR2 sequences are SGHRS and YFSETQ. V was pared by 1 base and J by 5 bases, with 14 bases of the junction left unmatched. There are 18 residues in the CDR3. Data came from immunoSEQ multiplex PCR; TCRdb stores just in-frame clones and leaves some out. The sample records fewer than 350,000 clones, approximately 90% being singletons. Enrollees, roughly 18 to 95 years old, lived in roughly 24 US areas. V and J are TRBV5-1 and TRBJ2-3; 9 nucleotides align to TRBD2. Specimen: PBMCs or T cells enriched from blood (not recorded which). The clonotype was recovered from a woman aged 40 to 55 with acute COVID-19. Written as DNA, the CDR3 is TGCGCCAGCAGCTTGACTGGGTTGTCTAGCGGGGCTGTAGATACGCAGTATTTT. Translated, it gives CASSLTGLSSGAVDTQYF.